Below, one TCR beta chain is given with its context. What it binds is not known. The record originates from a study of T cells in lung cancer brain metastases. Findings and limits, study-wide: Unique productive clones were significantly fewer in brain metastases: median around 1,500 versus 5,000.

Clones were read by immunoSEQ multiplex PCR, and TCRdb kept only the in-frame ones, dropping some. The table lists several thousand clones, under 90% of them singletons, with 9.2% in the top ten. Trimming left V 7 bases short and J 0 bases short, with 12 bases between. Germline V gene sequence: CDR1 SQVTM, CDR2 ANQGSEA. CDR3 length: 13 residues. The chain carries TRBV29-1 and TRBJ1-1; the D is unclear. The sample comprised tumor tissue from a brain metastasis. This receptor was taken from a woman between 45 and 60 years old with non-small cell lung cancer that had spread to the brain. The CDR3 region is CSGIKLMNTEAFF. The CDR3 nucleotides are TGCAGCGGGATTAAGCTCATGAACACTGAAGCTTTCTTT. The full variable domain, completed using reference TRBV29-1 and TRBJ1-1, is SAVISQKPSRDICQRGTSLTIQCQVDSQVTMMFWYRQQPGQSLTLIATANQGSEATYESGFVIDKFPISRPNLTFSTLTVSNMSPEDSSIYLCSGIKLMNTEAFFGQGTRLTVV.